The 23 T cell receptor beta chains listed next were all sequenced from one sample in a study of T cells after yellow fever vaccination. Using its own MiXCR run on the 5' RACE reads, TCRdb lists one record per CDR3 protein. The table has roughly 150,000 distinct CDR3 sequences, more than 5.5% seen once; the top ten hold roughly 2.5%. The source was CD4+ T cells sorted from PBMCs, collected 5 days after the first yellow fever vaccination. The source of these receptors is a man aged 18 to 29 who received the YFV17D yellow fever vaccine.

Many counts were recorded for this clonotype. The chain is built from TRBV5-1 and TRBJ2-3; D might be TRBD2 (6 bases). CDR1 and CDR2 (germline): SGHRS, YFSETQ. This CDR3 has 14 residues. V lost 4 bases and J 0 bases, leaving 9 bases between the germline ends. The CDR3 sequence: CASSNGTSTDTQYF. CDR3 nucleotides: TGCGCCAGCAGCAACGGGACTAGCACAGATACGCAGTATTTT.

This clonotype was observed a handful of times. The CDR3 region has the DNA TGTGCCAGCAGCCAGAGACAGGGAGAGACCCAGTACTTC. Amino acids: CASSQRQGETQYF. The V call is TRBV3-1, the J call TRBJ2-5, with 7 bases identical to TRBD1. Looked up from germline, CDR1 is LGHDT and CDR2 is YNNKEL (reference sequence). V dropped 3 bases and J dropped 4; count of bases not matched to a gene: 2. This CDR3 comprises 13 residues.

This chain joins TRBV2 and TRBJ2-7; D is undetermined. This CDR3 contains 13 residues. Trimming left V 2 bases short and J 7 bases short, with 12 bases between. Germline V lookup: CDR1 SNHLY, CDR2 FYNNEI. CDR3 sequence: CASSEIGVEEQYF. Written as DNA, the CDR3 is TGTGCCAGCAGTGAAATTGGGGTGGAAGAGCAGTACTTC.

This clonotype was recorded many times. The chain combines TRBV3-1 with TRBJ2-3; tentatively, D is TRBD1 or TRBD2 (6 bases each). CDR3 length equals 15 residues. V was cut by 1 base and J by 6 bases, with 14 bases left in between. Germline V gene data show CDR1 as LGHDT and CDR2 as YNNKEL (reference sequence). CDR3 residues: CASSQGTGARDTQYF. CDR3 DNA sequence: TGTGCCAGCAGCCAAGGAACGGGGGCGAGGGATACGCAGTATTTT.

This clonotype was observed many times. J is TRBJ2-4 and V is TRBV4-3; 9 bases line up with TRBD1. V shed 4 bases, J shed 5 bases, and the junction held 0 bases outside the gene matches. The CDR3 contains 13 residues. Looked up from germline, CDR1 is LGHNA and CDR2 is YSLEER. The CDR3 here is CASSRDRENIQYF. For the CDR3, the DNA is TGCGCCAGCAGCCGGGACAGGGAAAACATTCAGTACTTC.

There are many counts of this clonotype. The CDR3: CASRRELGEQFF. CDR3 nucleotides: TGTGCCAGCAGGCGGGAGTTAGGTGAGCAGTTCTTC. This sequence joins TRBV7-2 and TRBJ2-1, with 7 bases aligning to TRBD2. Germline V gives CDR1 SGHTA, CDR2 FQGNSA. The CDR3 is 12 residues long. The ends lost 6 bases at V and 9 bases at J; junction bases unmatched: 5.

As concerns this clonotype: The junction does not match germline at one end; this may be a read error. V gene TRBV5-5 combines with J gene TRBJ2-7; D is unresolved. CDR1 is SGHKS and CDR2 is YYEKEE in the germline V gene (reference sequence). The CDR3 is 13 residues long. This CDR3 is CAISPGVTYEQYF. In nucleotides, the CDR3 is TGTGCCATCAGCCCCGGTGTTACCTACGAGCAGTACTTC.

This clonotype has only a few counts. The CDR3 region is CASSFLQGAYLDSPLHF. CDR3 coding DNA: TGTGCCAGCAGTTTCCTTCAGGGTGCCTATCTGGATTCACCCCTCCACTTT. The chain recombines TRBV28 with TRBJ1-6, with D perhaps matching TRBD1 (5 bases). The CDR3 totals 17 residues. Germline lookup yields CDR1 MDHEN and CDR2 SYDVKM. The V gene lost 3 bases and the J gene lost 8 bases, with 20 bases spanning the gap.

This clonotype was seen repeatedly, ten times or more. V gene TRBV5-5 combines with J gene TRBJ1-6; no clear D gene. V dropped 0 bases and J dropped 11 bases, with 9 bases sitting between them. Germline values: CDR1 SGHKS, CDR2 YYEKEE (reference sequence). This CDR3 spans 13 amino acids. CDR3 loop: CASSLEGLAPLHF. The CDR3 DNA reads TGTGCCAGCAGCTTGGAGGGCCTCGCACCCCTCCACTTT.

This clonotype was counted at least ten times. The chain links TRBV7-2 to TRBJ2-1; D is unclear. V was cut by 1 base and J by 0 bases, with 10 bases left in between. Looked up from germline, CDR1 is SGHTA and CDR2 is FQGNSA. This CDR3 region has 16 residues. The CDR3 nucleotides read TGTGCCAGCAGCTTAGGTGCGGCTGACTCCTACAATGAGCAGTTCTTC. Translating it yields CASSLGAADSYNEQFF.

This clonotype showed up many times. The CDR3 DNA reads as TGCAGCGTTGAGTCTGAGAGCGGGGAGAACACCGGGGAGCTGTTTTTT. Its translation: CSVESESGENTGELFF. The chain links TRBV29-1 to TRBJ2-2; TRBD2 aligns across 7 bases. From germline, CDR1 is SQVTM and CDR2 ANQGSEA. With 3 bases clipped from V and 1 base from J, the junction kept 8 bases outside the gene matches. The CDR3 sequence is 16 residues long.

The gene calls are TRBV7-2 and TRBJ2-5; 9 positions agree with TRBD2. Looked up from germline, CDR1 is SGHTA and CDR2 is FQGNSA. This CDR3 comprises 16 residues. J lost 5 bases, V lost 0 bases, and 7 bases had no gene match. CDR3 bases: TGTGCCAGCAGCTTAGCTACGCTAGCGGGGAAGGAGACCCAGTACTTC. Translating gives CASSLATLAGKETQYF.

This clonotype was picked up many times. This chain joins TRBV4-2 and TRBJ1-4; TRBD1 matches at 9 bases. The CDR3 totals 16 residues. Germline assignment: CDR1 LGHNA and CDR2 YNFKEQ. J gave up 8 bases and V 4 bases, and 11 bases lay outside the gene matches. CDR3 residues: CASSRRTGEFGEKLFF. The CDR3, as DNA: TGTGCCAGCAGCCGGCGGACAGGGGAGTTTGGGGAAAAACTGTTTTTT.

The rearrangement uses TRBV5-1 and TRBJ2-5; D is undetermined. The CDR3 spans 15 residues. Trimming shortened V by 0 bases and J by 2 bases, and 11 bases separated the two germline ends. Germline V gene sequence: CDR1 SGHRS, CDR2 YFSETQ. In DNA form, the CDR3 reads TGCGCCAGCAGCTTGGAAGGTGGCGTGCAAGAGACCCAGTACTTC. Translation: CASSLEGGVQETQYF.

This clonotype was counted many times. This sequence joins TRBV5-1 and TRBJ1-2; TRBD1 might be the D (6 bases). The CDR3 runs 15 residues. CDR1 and CDR2 (germline): SGHRS, YFSETQ. V was shortened by 0 bases and J by 9 bases, with 18 bases between the two germline ends. The CDR3 sequence: CASSLDPAGAGRYTF. The DNA for the CDR3 is TGCGCCAGCAGCTTGGACCCCGCGGGGGCTGGGCGCTACACCTTC.

This clonotype was found a few times. The chain combines TRBV15 with TRBJ1-4, with D unclear. CDR3 length: 13 amino acids. V lost 0 bases to trimming and J lost 8 bases, with 7 bases between them. Germline lookup yields CDR1 LNHNV and CDR2 YYDKDF (reference sequence). DNA of the CDR3: TGTGCCACCAGCAGAGATCGGGGAGAAAAACTGTTTTTT. Translating gives CATSRDRGEKLFF.

Many counts were recorded for this clonotype. V is TRBV2 and J is TRBJ1-1, with D tentatively TRBD1 (6 bases). V lost 6 bases and J 4 bases, leaving 9 bases between the germline ends. The CDR3 sequence is 12 residues long. CDR1 is SNHLY, CDR2 FYNNEI, per germline. CDR3 region: CASRRGGTEAFF. CDR3 bases: TGTGCCAGCAGGAGGGGGGGCACTGAAGCTTTCTTT.

This clonotype came up a few times. CDR3 in amino acids: CASREGTSGPPSTDTQYF. The CDR3 DNA follows: TGTGCCAGCAGAGAGGGGACTAGCGGGCCCCCTAGCACAGATACGCAGTATTTT. The chain is built from TRBV28 and TRBJ2-3; TRBD2 matches 12 bases. The CDR3 contains 18 residues. Trimming took 6 bases from V and 0 from J; bases not matched to a gene: 10. The germline V gene encodes CDR1 MDHEN and CDR2 SYDVKM.

This clonotype was observed at least ten times. This rearrangement joins TRBV12-3 or TRBV12-4 to TRBJ2-5, with 9 bases lining up with TRBD2. Germline trimming cut 5 bases from V and 3 bases from J; bases unmatched to any gene: 7. This CDR3 region has 15 residues. CDR3 sequence: CASSDYLAGKETQYF. CDR3 nucleotide sequence: TGTGCCAGCAGTGACTACCTAGCGGGAAAAGAGACCCAGTACTTC.

This clonotype was recorded many times. V is TRBV4-1 and J is TRBJ2-5, with D uncertain. V lost 0 bases, J lost 2 bases, and 10 bases lay in between. The CDR3 length is 15 residues. Germline V gene lookup returns CDR1 MGHRA and CDR2 YSYEKL. The CDR3 sequence is CASSQEYSGQETQYF. The DNA of the CDR3 is TGCGCCAGCAGCCAAGAATATTCCGGACAAGAGACCCAGTACTTC.

This clonotype came up many times. The chain links TRBV7-9 to TRBJ2-7; D gene unclear. The V gene's germline CDR1 is SEHNR and CDR2 FQNEAQ (reference sequence). The V and J ends lost 2 bases and 0 bases respectively, with 2 bases between them. The CDR3 has 12 amino acids. CDR3 sequence reads: CASSLYSYEQYF. The CDR3 DNA sequence: TGTGCCAGCAGCTTATACTCCTACGAGCAGTACTTC.

This clonotype appeared a few times. The chain has TRBV6-5 and TRBJ1-1; perhaps TRBD1 as D (6 bases). Germline V CDR1 and CDR2: MNHEY, SVGAGI. The germline V and J ends were trimmed by 5 bases and 11 bases, with 12 bases remaining between them. CDR3 length: 11 residues. In nucleotides, the CDR3 is TGTGCCAGCAGTCATACAGGGAGGGCTTTCTTT. Amino acid sequence: CASSHTGRAFF.

V and J are TRBV6-4 and TRBJ2-2; TRBD1 might be the D (7 bases). CDR3 length: 14 residues. The V gene's germline CDR1 is MRHNA and CDR2 SNTAGT. Trimming pared 4 bases from V and 5 bases from J, leaving 11 bases between. In DNA form, the CDR3 reads TGTGCCAGCAGTGCTCAGGGGGGAACCGGGGAGCTGTTTTTT. This translates into CASSAQGGTGELFF.